Listed here is a single T cell receptor beta chain. This same CDR3 is encoded by further DNA sequences in the sample. These data originate in a study of blood T cell repertoires in COVID-19. Across the whole study: Spain, Italy and the United States supplied samples that represented acute and convalescent COVID-19.

Method: immunoSEQ multiplex PCR; TCRdb's copy keeps in-frame clones and lacks some. The sample shows approximately 220,000 clones, around 85% of them seen only once. Trimming pared 6 bases from V and 4 bases from J, leaving 10 bases between. The CDR3 is 12 residues long. Germline values: CDR1 MNHEY, CDR2 SVGAGI. Living in 24 US areas, the participants were between roughly 18 and 90 years of age. Among Cohort 3 donors, those recovered had two negative PCRs, clearance, or symptom resolution. The rearrangement links TRBV6-5 to TRBJ2-7, with a possible D match to TRBD2 (5 bases). Sequencing used PBMCs or T cells enriched from blood (not recorded which). This TCR derives from a man in his forties who had recovered from COVID-19. CDR3: CASSPTGYEQYF. For the CDR3, the DNA is TGTGCCAGCAGCCCGACGGGGTACGAGCAGTACTTC.